This section outlines one TCR beta chain sequence together with its context. Its specificity is unknown. This sample was included in a study of shared clonotypes between healthy human individuals. Study-wide results and limits: The genetic and exposure-history diversity represented was limited by few donors.

Profiling relied on immunoSEQ multiplex PCR, and the TCRdb table lists in-frame clones only, not all of them. The sample includes over a million clones, around 97% of them seen just once. The CDR3 sequence is 18 residues long. V shed 5 bases and J 5 bases; nucleotides not matched to a gene: 15. Germline V gives CDR1 SGHAT, CDR2 FQNNGV. Specimen: naive CD4+ T cells sorted from blood. The sample's subset: CD45RA+ positively selected. The J gene is TRBJ2-1, the V gene TRBV11-2; 10 bases fit TRBD2. The TCR comes from a man younger than 40 in good health. The CDR3 loop reads CASSPERRTSGVHNEQFF. In DNA form, the CDR3 reads TGTGCCAGCAGCCCAGAACGTCGGACTAGCGGAGTCCACAATGAGCAGTTCTTC.